This paragraph reports one TCR beta chain. Antigen specificity is unknown. Trimming shortened V by 10 bases and J by 8 bases, and 22 bases separated the two germline ends. This CDR3 is built from 14 residues. CDR1 and CDR2 (germline): MNHEY, SVGEGT. Via MiXCR, TCRdb re-called the RT-PCR reads, giving one row per CDR3 protein. The top ten hold roughly 7.2% of the sample, which has roughly 630,000 distinct CDR3 sequences, 14% seen once. The sample comes from a study of response to subunit inactivated influenza vaccine. Study observations and caveats: Only a handful of new T cells, the authors suggested, are recruited with each seasonal influenza vaccination.

The chain links TRBV6-2 or TRBV6-3 to TRBJ2-3; possibly TRBD1 for D (5 bases). The TCR sequence derives from a man aged 50-59 years who received an inactivated influenza vaccine. This material consisted of PBMCs from blood, taken 14 to 15 days before vaccination. The CDR3 nucleotides read TGTGCCACCATGCCGGACACACGACTGGGTACGCAGTATTTT. Translating gives CATMPDTRLGTQYF.